This TCR beta chain was obtained from a study of blood T cell repertoires in COVID-19. V shed 1 base and J 3 bases; nucleotides not matched to a gene: 8. Per germline, CDR1 SGHAT and CDR2 FQNNGV. The CDR3 runs 16 residues. TCRdb keeps only in-frame clones here, not all; method: immunoSEQ multiplex PCR. The sample includes under 150,000 clones, approximately 91% of them seen just once. The genes are TRBV11-2 and TRBJ1-1; 7 bases line up with TRBD1. Sequencing was performed on peripheral blood. The TCR was taken from a human donor in a cohort sampled during active COVID-19. The CDR3 loop reads CASSLAGARGDTEAFF. The CDR3, as DNA: TGTGCCAGCAGCTTAGCCGGAGCCAGGGGGGACACTGAAGCTTTCTTT.